This T cell receptor (beta chain) was recorded in a study of cytomegalovirus exposure and HLA in healthy donors. V dropped 6 bases and J dropped 3; count of bases not matched to a gene: 7. This CDR3 comprises 15 residues. Germline CDR1 is MNHNS and CDR2 is SASEGT. To note about this clone: Its antigen is not known.

Study-wide results and caveats: TCR beta chain V- and J-gene trimming was linked, in a later analysis, to a missense variant in DCLRE1C.

These donors, healthy bone marrow donors, were studied. Primers included in the PCR were 60 Vbeta and 13 Jbeta primers. Original data processing: Later work found around 72 million unique TCR beta chains, with roughly 11 million shared. Only in-frame clones appear in the TCRdb table, and some are missing; sequencing was by immunoSEQ multiplex PCR. V and J calls and clone size come straight from that table; D and trimming were deduced from the DNA. This sample has tens of thousands of clones, with 85% found just once. Sequenced input: PBMCs. This chain links TRBV6-1 with TRBJ2-7; 11 nucleotides line up with TRBD1. This receptor was obtained from a female donor in good health and CMV-seronegative. In DNA form, the CDR3 reads TGTGCCAGCAGACCCGGACAGGGGGCTATCTACGAGCAGTACTTC. The encoded protein is CASRPGQGAIYEQYF.